Below, one TCR beta chain is given with its context. No antigen is known for it. No base-level quality is on record; no much larger clone is a single base apart. Healthy HIV-negative adults with no recently reported acute infections or vaccinations were included as donors. Every donor was a Caucasian adult living in Nashville, Tennessee, USA. CD4+ T cells were enriched through magnetic negative selection, after which naive cells were positively selected on CD45RA and the remaining negative fraction served as the memory subset. Blood was collected by leukapheresis, and PBMCs were isolated by Ficoll-Histopaque density gradient centrifugation and then cryopreserved in liquid nitrogen vapor phase. Purity and quantity of every magnetically sorted T cell population were checked by analytical flow cytometry. Each sorted fraction had its genomic DNA isolated and then quantified by UV absorbance on a Nanodrop 2000c.

Using the deep immunoSEQ assay, multiplex PCR amplified TCR CDR3 regions from genomic DNA. Genomic DNA extracted from each cell subset was distributed evenly over all wells of several immunoSEQ 96-well plates, and each plate served as one replicate. For sorted subsets, each replicate PCR was loaded with 200 ng genomic DNA, equivalent to 25,000 to 35,000 T cell genomes. The purified libraries were quantified using a Qubit 3.0 fluorometer, sized with a Bioanalyzer 2100, and then quantified again using the KAPA Library Quantification kit. Every immunoSEQ 96-well plate was sequenced on a separate single-read 150-cycle Illumina NextSeq 550 flow cell. In the original analysis: Because the immunoSEQ output included only junctional sequences and no quality scores, the filtering could not be the same as the filtering used for full-length reads. To assign V/J genes and CDR3, sequences were annotated using PyIR, a Python wrapper for IgBLAST v1.9, with IMGT germline references. Reads were filtered out if the reads had weak V/J assignments (E-value above 1e-6), no CDR3, stop codons, out-of-frame junctions, or ambiguous translated residues. A V3J clonotype was defined by an identical inferred V gene, J gene, and CDR3 amino acid sequence. Percentage overlap between repertoires was calculated by dividing the number of shared unique clonotypes by the size of the smaller repertoire. Three approaches were used to assess repertoire richness: RTK rarefaction, the Chao1 estimator, and Recon v2.1 estimates of unobserved clonotypes. Generation probabilities for all TCRbeta clonotypes obtained by the gDNA method from a handful of donors were computed using OLGA. Drawn from immuneACCESS, this table holds only the in-frame rearrangements with V and J called that TCRdb kept. Clones are partly lost; checked studies trace under half to an unresolved V gene and leave the rest unexplained. That table furnishes V, J and clone size, whereas the DNA furnished D and trimming. The sample has about 510,000 clones on record, 95% to 97% of them singletons. Of the sample, about 0.064% falls within the top ten clones.

This sample was taken from a study of shared clonotypes between healthy human individuals (dated by TCRdb to 2018 to 2020). Regarding the complete study: The cohort included a few men and a couple of women between 18 and 49 years of age. To estimate repertoire size and how much clonotypes are shared between individuals, the study performed deep sequencing of blood TCR repertoires from roughly five healthy adults. Each donor's leukapheresis produced roughly between about 0.9 and 9.5 billion PBMCs. Libraries were prepared and TCR repertoires were sequenced by different laboratories using diverse techniques, in order to increase sequencing depth and limit assay-specific biases. For each donor, CD4 naive and CD4 memory were each given three plates, CD8 naive was given two plates, and CD8 memory was given one plate.

Findings and caveats that apply to the study as a whole: Sampling was restricted to blood, and TCR repertoires in tissue are likely to differ from TCR repertoires in blood. Roughly 5% of naive CD4, 3% to 4% of naive CD8, approximately 2% of memory CD4, and about 0.4% of memory CD8 clonotypes were shared across several donors. Naive subsets generally had larger estimated clonotype richness than memory subsets. The small number of donors limited the genetic and exposure-history diversity represented. Compared with non-shared clonotypes, the clonotypes found in all four sorted-subset donors had higher generation probabilities. Incomplete sequencing was indicated by rarefaction of sorted-subset datasets, despite the large sequencing depth. Based on pairwise subsampling, the degree of clonotype sharing among donors was expected to be affected by sequencing depth.

The trim is 7 bases for V and 2 bases for J, with a gap of 6 bases between the germline ends. The CDR3 starts with the cysteine, ends with the phenylalanine, and has 12 residues. The entry retains the CDR3 DNA only, 36 bases that are in frame from base 1. The germline V gene encodes CDR1 MDHEN and CDR2 SYDVKM. This TCR was recovered from a woman in her thirties in good health. The receptor chain draws on TRBV28 and TRBJ1-3, with no confidently assigned D gene. The sample comprised naive CD4+ T cells sorted from blood. Explained via the paper, the cell subset or site label denotes: CD45RA+ positively selected. For the CDR3, the sequence is CASNLPGNTIYF. The base sequence is TGTGCCAGCAACCTGCCTGGAAACACCATATATTTT.